This T cell receptor beta chain stems from a study of OX40 agonist ivuxolimab in advanced cancers. This clone came up a few times. The antigen is unknown. Notes on the study in general: CD4+ and CD8+ blood T cells expanded clonally by week 6 at 0.1 to 3.0 mg/kg. Expanded clones belonging to CD8+ T cells outnumbered, on average, those of CD4+. Near-lowest levels of clonal expansion characterized partial responders at 0.1-3.0 mg/kg.

With 3 bases clipped from V and 5 bases from J, the junction kept 13 bases outside the gene matches. CDR1 and CDR2 (germline): SGHKS, YYEKEE (reference sequence). The length of the CDR3 is 18 residues. Libraries were prepared by immunoSEQ multiplex PCR; TCRdb keeps only in-frame clonotypes and omits some of them. This table holds about 46,000 clones, 70% to 85% found once. The TCR comes from an adult with an advanced solid tumor such as melanoma, head and neck, liver or kidney cancer. The rearrangement joins TRBV5-5 to TRBJ1-5; 11 bases fit TRBD1. This specimen was CD4+ or CD8+ T cells sorted from blood, taken in a trial of the OX40 agonist ivuxolimab. The CDR3 loop reads CASSSQPRGQGVYQPQHF. CDR3 DNA sequence: TGTGCCAGCAGCTCACAGCCTAGGGGACAGGGGGTATATCAGCCCCAGCATTTT. Filled out from reference TRBV5-5 and TRBJ1-5, the complete variable domain reads DAGVTQSPTHLIKTRGQQVTLRCSPISGHKSVSWYQQVLGQGPQFIFQYYEKEERGRGNFPDRFSARQFPNYSSELNVNALLLGDSALYLCASSSQPRGQGVYQPQHFGDGTRLSIL.